The next 32 T cell receptor beta chains were all read from a single sample in a study of breast tumors, draining lymph nodes, adjacent tissues. MiXCR was run by TCRdb on the multiplex PCR reads, yielding one entry per CDR3 protein. The sample holds 100,000 or so distinct CDR3 sequences, 20% to 25% seen once. Axillary draining lymph nodes of breast cancer patients supplied the node samples. Material: axillary lymph node tissue. The source is a female donor with breast cancer. Some clones in this sample may be carry-over from other donors' samples.

The table lists this clonotype with many counts. The rearrangement uses TRBV5-4 and TRBJ2-5, with a possible D match to TRBD1 (5 bases). This CDR3 has 14 residues. V was trimmed by 1 base and J by 5 bases, leaving 12 bases between them. In germline, CDR1 is SGHNT, CDR2 YYREEE (reference sequence). The CDR3 spells CASSLQPGSETQYF. The CDR3 coding sequence is TGTGCCAGCAGCTTGCAACCAGGGTCCGAGACCCAGTACTTC. The entire variable domain, with the rest obtained from reference TRBV5-4 and TRBJ2-5, is as follows: ETGVTQSPTHLIKTRGQQVTLRCSSQSGHNTVSWYQQALGQGPQFIFQYYREEENGRGNFPPRFSGLQFPNYSSELNVNALELDDSALYLCASSLQPGSETQYFGPGTRLLVL.

There are many counts of this clonotype. V and J are TRBV7-2 and TRBJ2-1; 7 bases align to TRBD2. After removal of 5 bases from V and 5 bases from J, the junction contained 27 bases not matched to a gene. The germline gives CDR1 SGHTA, CDR2 FQGNSA. CDR3 length: 21 amino acids. CDR3 in DNA: TGTGCCAGCAGCGCCCGAAACCTCCGTACCTTAGCGGGCAGAACACACAATGAGCAGTTCTTC. Translating it yields CASSARNLRTLAGRTHNEQFF.

This clonotype was recorded many times. This sequence joins TRBV28 and TRBJ2-7; the match to TRBD1 covers 7 bases. With 6 bases clipped from V and 6 bases from J, the junction kept 5 bases outside the gene matches. The CDR3 extends over 12 amino acids. CDR1 MDHEN and CDR2 SYDVKM come from the germline V gene. In nucleotides, the CDR3 is TGTGCCAGCAGACCTACAGGGGCCGAGCAGTACTTC. It codes for CASRPTGAEQYF.

This clonotype was picked up many times. The J gene is TRBJ2-5, the V gene TRBV11-2, with a tentative D call TRBD2 (5 bases). The CDR3 loop spans 13 amino acids. V was shortened by 6 bases and J by 2 bases, with 10 bases between the two germline ends. Germline V gene lookup returns CDR1 SGHAT and CDR2 FQNNGV. This chain's CDR3 is CASRVRGQETQYF. The CDR3 coding sequence is TGTGCCAGCAGGGTTCGGGGTCAAGAGACCCAGTACTTC.

This clonotype appeared many times. The genes are TRBV2 and TRBJ2-7; 11 nucleotides agree with TRBD2. Germline CDR1 SNHLY, CDR2 FYNNEI. This CDR3 region has 15 residues. V shed 6 bases, J shed 5 bases, and the junction held 9 bases outside the gene matches. The CDR3 loop is CASSPGLAGGHEQYF. The DNA for the CDR3 is TGTGCCAGCAGCCCGGGGCTAGCGGGGGGACACGAGCAGTACTTC.

On this clonotype: The junction shows a germline mismatch at one end, possibly a read error. This chain joins TRBV29-1 and TRBJ1-2; 7 bases fit TRBD1. The V gene's germline CDR1 is SQVTM and CDR2 ANQGSEA. The CDR3 has 18 amino acids. The CDR3 DNA sequence: TGCGGCGTTGAAGATCTAGGGGACAGCCGCACTTTCGCCTATGGCTACACCTTC. Translation: CGVEDLGDSRTFAYGYTF.

In its sample, this clonotype was seen many times. The V gene is TRBV2, the J gene TRBJ2-7; D call uncertain. The CDR3 covers 10 residues. The germline gives CDR1 SNHLY, CDR2 FYNNEI. V was clipped by 2 bases and J by 4 bases, with 0 bases between them. The CDR3 spells CASSEYEQYF. In DNA, the CDR3 is TGTGCCAGCAGTGAATACGAGCAGTACTTC.

This clonotype was seen a handful of times. The chain is built from TRBV30 and TRBJ1-2, with unresolved D. The CDR3 is 14 amino acids. Trimming took off 2 bases at V and 1 base at J, with 11 bases between the two ends. Germline values: CDR1 GTSNPN, CDR2 SVGIG (reference sequence). CDR3 nucleotides: TGTGCCTGGAGTCGGAAGGGTGATAACTATGGCTACACCTTC. This sequence encodes CAWSRKGDNYGYTF.

The sample holds many counts of this clonotype. The chain joins TRBV7-9 to TRBJ1-2; 9 bases line up with TRBD1. CDR3 length equals 14 residues. V lost 3 bases, J lost 1 base, and 0 bases stayed unmatched. Per germline, CDR1 SEHNR and CDR2 FQNEAQ (reference sequence). The CDR3 DNA follows: TGTGCCAGCAGCTTGACAGGGGGTAACTATGGCTACACCTTC. Amino acids: CASSLTGGNYGYTF.

This clonotype showed up just a few times. The chain has TRBV6-1 and TRBJ1-2; no clear D gene. The V gene lost 1 base and the J gene lost 3 bases, with 12 bases spanning the gap. Germline CDR1 and CDR2: MNHNS and SASEGT. The CDR3 contains 15 residues. For the CDR3, the DNA is TGTGCCAGCAGTGAAGGCGACTTCGGGCACTATGGCTACACCTTC. Encoded protein: CASSEGDFGHYGYTF.

This clonotype was counted a few times. This may be a read error, as it is one base from a much larger clone. The chain couples TRBV29-1 to TRBJ1-4; weak D call: TRBD1 (6 bases). CDR1 and CDR2 (germline): SQVTM, ANQGSEA. The length of the CDR3 is 12 residues. The CDR3 loop is CSVSRGGEELFF. Here the CDR3 DNA reads TGCAGCGTTAGCAGGGGTGGTGAAGAACTGTTTTTT.

A note on this clonotype: This may come from a read error, since a much larger clone is one base off. The V gene is TRBV6-1, the J gene TRBJ2-1, with D hard to call. The CDR3 covers 15 residues. V lost 2 bases and J 2 bases, leaving 10 bases between the germline ends. Germline lookup yields CDR1 MNHNS and CDR2 SASEGT. The CDR3 sequence is CASSESQRTYNEQFF. DNA of the CDR3: TGTGCCAGCAGTGAAAGTCAGAGAACCTACAATGAGCAGTTCTTC.

This clonotype has ten or more counts. This chain connects TRBV7-3 to TRBJ2-5, with D perhaps TRBD2 (5 bases). Trimming removed 4 bases at V and 2 bases at J, with 8 bases between. Germline V gives CDR1 SGHTA, CDR2 FQGTGA. This CDR3 region has 13 residues. The CDR3 sequence is CASSSRLQETQYF. CDR3 DNA: TGTGCCAGCAGCTCCCGACTACAAGAGACCCAGTACTTC. Looking up the rest from reference TRBV7-3 and TRBJ2-5 gives the full variable domain: GAGVSQTPSNKVTEKGKYVELRCDPISGHTALYWYRQSLGQGPEFLIYFQGTGAADDSGLPNDRFFAVRPEGSVSTLKIQRTERGDSAVYLCASSSRLQETQYFGPGTRLLVL.

Ten or more counts support this clonotype. The chain uses TRBV9 and TRBJ1-5; possibly TRBD1 for D (5 bases). Deletions cut 4 bases from V and 1 base from J, with 12 bases between. Germline lookup yields CDR1 SGDLS and CDR2 YYNGEE. This CDR3 is built from 15 residues. The CDR3 nucleotides are TGTGCCAGCAGCCATACCGGGGCAAGCAATCAGCCCCAGCATTTT. It codes for CASSHTGASNQPQHF.

The gene calls are TRBV19 and TRBJ1-5; D ambiguous. Trimming shortened V by 7 bases and J by 4 bases, and 11 bases separated the two germline ends. This CDR3 has 13 amino acids. Germline V gives CDR1 LNHDA, CDR2 SQIVND (reference sequence). The DNA for the CDR3 is TGTGCCAGTACCTTGGAGGGTAATCAGCCCCAGCATTTT. Its translation is CASTLEGNQPQHF.

This clonotype was observed at least ten times. The genes are TRBV9 and TRBJ2-1, with TRBD2 matching over 14 bases. Germline-derived CDR1 and CDR2 are SGDLS and YYNGEE. The CDR3 sequence is 14 residues long. V dropped 1 base and J dropped 13; count of bases not matched to a gene: 4. The CDR3 coding sequence is TGTGCCAGCAGCGTATCGACTAGCGGGAGGGAACAGTTCTTC. Translation: CASSVSTSGREQFF. The complete variable domain, with remaining parts taken from reference TRBV9 and TRBJ2-1, reads DSGVTQTPKHLITATGQRVTLRCSPRSGDLSVYWYQQSLDQGLQFLIQYYNGEERAKGNILERFSAQQFPDLHSELNLSSLELGDSALYFCASSVSTSGREQFFGPGTRLTVL.

The chain combines TRBV3-1 with TRBJ2-7; TRBD1 or TRBD2 may be the D gene (7 bases each). CDR1 is LGHDT, CDR2 YNNKEL, per germline (reference sequence). The CDR3 is made up of 17 amino acids. With 0 bases removed from V and 3 bases from J, the gap between germline ends came to 18 bases. The CDR3 loop is CASSQEGGTDSLYEQYF. CDR3 nucleotides: TGTGCCAGCAGCCAAGAGGGGGGGACAGACTCACTCTACGAGCAGTACTTC.

Details on this clonotype: A much larger clone differs from this one at a single base, so this may be a read error. The V and J genes are TRBV2 and TRBJ1-4, with D possibly TRBD1 on 5 matching bases. V gave up 6 bases and J gave up 12 bases, with 20 bases separating them. Germline V gives CDR1 SNHLY, CDR2 FYNNEI. The CDR3 consists of 14 residues. The CDR3 DNA follows: TGTGCCAGCAGGCAACAGTTATTGGGGGAAGAACTGTTTTTT. Its protein product is CASRQQLLGEELFF. Full variable domain (remainder filled in from reference TRBV2 and TRBJ1-4): EPEVTQTPSHQVTQMGQEVILRCVPISNHLYFYWYRQILGQKVEFLVSFYNNEISEKSEIFDDQFSVERPDGSNFTLKIRSTKLEDSAMYFCASRQQLLGEELFFGSGTQLSVL.

This clonotype showed up many times. The V and J genes are TRBV24-1 and TRBJ1-5, with TRBD1 as a possible D gene (6 bases). V lost 10 bases to trimming and J lost 4 bases, with 16 bases between them. Germline-derived CDR1 and CDR2 are KGHDR and SFDVKD. This CDR3 spans 14 amino acids. The CDR3 region has the DNA TGTGCCACAGCTAGCCGGGACAAAAATCAGCCCCAGCATTTT. Translation: CATASRDKNQPQHF.

Comments on this clonotype: A much larger clonotype is one base distant, so this may be a read error. V is TRBV7-7 and J is TRBJ2-5, with D tentatively TRBD1 (6 bases). This CDR3 region has 15 residues. Trimming cost V 1 base and J 4 bases, with 13 bases left between them. CDR1 SSHAT and CDR2 FNYEAQ come from the germline V gene (reference sequence). In DNA, the CDR3 is TGTGCCAGCAGCTTAGAAAGGGGGTGGCGAGAGACCCAGTACTTC. It specifies CASSLERGWRETQYF.

This clonotype was found a few times. The chain couples TRBV30 to TRBJ1-5, with D possibly being TRBD1 (5 bases). The CDR3 is 15 amino acids. V lost 1 base, J lost 3 bases, and 13 bases lay in between. Germline assignment: CDR1 GTSNPN and CDR2 SVGIG (reference sequence). The CDR3 reads CAWSGHGQINQPQHF. DNA of the CDR3: TGTGCCTGGAGTGGCCACGGACAAATCAATCAGCCCCAGCATTTT.

This clonotype was seen a few times. This chain uses TRBV28 with TRBJ2-7; TRBD1 matches at 11 bases. Looked up from germline, CDR1 is MDHEN and CDR2 is SYDVKM. Unmatched junction bases numbered 11, after V lost 7 bases and J lost 12 bases. The CDR3 spans 13 residues. The CDR3 loop is CASTPPAGQGGYF. CDR3 in DNA: TGTGCCAGCACTCCCCCAGCGGGACAGGGGGGGTACTTC.

This clonotype occurred many times. The rearrangement uses TRBV20-1 and TRBJ2-3; 13 bases fit TRBD2. Trimming took 2 bases from V and 7 from J; bases not matched to a gene: 6. The germline V gene has CDR1 DFQATT and CDR2 SNEGSKA (reference sequence). The CDR3 is 15 amino acids. The CDR3 reads CSARPTSGGGHTQYF. The CDR3 nucleotides are TGCAGTGCTAGACCAACTAGCGGGGGGGGCCATACGCAGTATTTT.

The sample holds many counts of this clonotype. The chain joins TRBV6-2 or TRBV6-3 to TRBJ2-7; weak D call: TRBD1 (6 bases). There are 15 residues in the CDR3. From germline, CDR1 is MNHEY and CDR2 SVGEGT. The V and J ends lost 5 bases and 3 bases respectively, with 17 bases between them. The chain's CDR3 is CASSRAGELSYEQYF. As DNA, the CDR3 is TGTGCCAGCAGTCGCGCAGGGGAGCTCAGCTACGAGCAGTACTTC.

This clonotype was counted at least ten times. The chain recombines TRBV20-1 with TRBJ1-4, with 7 bases that match TRBD1. Germline V gives CDR1 DFQATT, CDR2 SNEGSKA (reference sequence). The CDR3 spans 15 residues. With 1 base clipped from V and 4 bases from J, the junction kept 6 bases outside the gene matches. CDR3 residues: CSARGYAGGNEKLFF. CDR3 DNA sequence: TGCAGTGCTAGAGGATACGCAGGGGGTAATGAAAAACTGTTTTTT.

This clonotype occurred many times. J is TRBJ2-3 and V is TRBV5-4; 8 bases fit TRBD1. V lost 2 bases, J lost 2 bases, and 13 bases stayed unmatched. In germline, CDR1 is SGHNT, CDR2 YYREEE (reference sequence). This CDR3 has 18 amino acids. CDR3: CASSFRTGRQINTDTQYF. DNA of the CDR3: TGTGCCAGCAGCTTCCGGACAGGGAGACAAATCAACACAGATACGCAGTATTTT.

This clonotype was found many times. The V gene is TRBV7-9, the J gene TRBJ2-7; 8 positions match TRBD1. The CDR3 contains 15 residues. Germline V gives CDR1 SEHNR, CDR2 FQNEAQ (reference sequence). With 4 bases clipped from V and 5 bases from J, the junction kept 10 bases outside the gene matches. CDR3 sequence: CASSSPDRDPNEQYF. In nucleotides, the CDR3 is TGTGCCAGCAGCTCCCCGGACAGGGATCCCAACGAGCAGTACTTC.

A note on this clonotype: A much larger clone differs by one base, so this may be a read error. The J gene is TRBJ1-5, the V gene TRBV12-3 or TRBV12-4, with a possible D match to TRBD1 (6 bases). The CDR3 has 15 amino acids. The CDR3 sequence is CASGLGAGAGWGLLF. In DNA form, the CDR3 reads TGTGCCAGCGGTTTGGGGGCAGGGGCTGGGTGGGGCCTCCTTTTT.

This clonotype was picked up many times. CDR3 amino acids: CASSLRNSYTDTQYF. The CDR3 nucleotides are TGTGCCAGCAGCTTACGAAACAGCTACACAGATACGCAGTATTTT. The V and J genes are TRBV11-2 and TRBJ2-3; no reliable D call. Germline lookup yields CDR1 SGHAT and CDR2 FQNNGV. V lost 2 bases to trimming and J lost 2 bases, with 11 bases between them. The CDR3 is made up of 15 amino acids.

This clonotype was seen repeatedly, ten times or more. The V gene is TRBV6-5, the J gene TRBJ1-5, with 9 bases identical to TRBD1. The CDR3 has 14 residues. The V gene's germline CDR1 is MNHEY and CDR2 SVGAGI. V trimming: 5 bases; J trimming: 6 bases; junction bases outside the gene matches: 5. CDR3 loop: CASSLQGASQPQHF. The CDR3 DNA reads as TGTGCCAGCAGTCTACAGGGGGCAAGTCAGCCCCAGCATTTT.

Turning to this clonotype: This clone may be a read error of a much larger clone one base away. This chain uses TRBV7-9 with TRBJ2-3; 11 bases match TRBD1. The CDR3 loop spans 14 amino acids. Germline V lookup: CDR1 SEHNR, CDR2 FQNEAQ (reference sequence). After removal of 4 bases from V and 9 bases from J, the junction contained 6 bases not matched to a gene. The CDR3 loop reads CASSSGTGGETQYF. The DNA for the CDR3 is TGTGCCAGCAGCTCCGGGACAGGGGGAGAGACGCAGTATTTT.

In this sample, this clonotype turned up many times. This chain connects TRBV7-9 to TRBJ2-7, with a weak D call TRBD2 (6 bases). V lost 5 bases and J lost 5, with 22 bases in between. Germline V gene data show CDR1 as SEHNR and CDR2 as FQNEAQ (reference sequence). This CDR3 contains 16 residues. CDR3 sequence: CASSLQRGGGADEQYF. The CDR3 DNA follows: TGTGCCAGCAGCCTTCAACGTGGCGGAGGGGCCGACGAGCAGTACTTC.